This record looks at one T cell receptor beta chain sequence and its context. These data belong to a study of quantifying T cell responses using KT2 cells. Study in general: RNA was reverse transcribed with TCR alpha and beta constant-region primers.

An oligo carrying a UMI was ligated to the cDNA 3' end. An equimolar mix of RC1.1 and RC1.2 primed the beta chain across TRBC1 and TRBC2. One entry per CDR3 protein, called by TCRdb with MiXCR from the UMI-ligation and nested PCR reads. The profile shows about 41,000 distinct CDR3 sequences, 17% of them singletons. This CDR3 comprises 13 residues. V lost 5 bases to trimming and J lost 8 bases, with 14 bases between them. Germline V gene lookup returns CDR1 SGHVS and CDR2 FQNEAQ. The chain links TRBV7-8 to TRBJ2-3; D uncertain. The specimen sequenced was PBMCs spiked with cells of the T cell clone KT2. The TCR comes from a human donor. DNA for the CDR3: TGTGCCAGCAGCGCCGAAGAGATGGGTACGCAGTATTTT. It yields the protein CASSAEEMGTQYF.